Here is one T cell receptor beta chain with its context. Antigen: not known. Germline and junction disagree at one end, which may indicate a read error. Germline CDR1 reads SNHLY; CDR2 reads FYNNEI. The CDR3 sequence is 15 residues long. This sample stems from a study of blood T cells in healthy people across ages. It was with a sample-barcoded 5' primer and a J-beta primer mix that a second PCR of roughly 7 to 12 cycles was run. Every cDNA molecule bore a tag from a template-switch adaptor containing 12 random nucleotides. Each CDR3 protein is one row after TCRdb ran MiXCR on the 5' RACE reads. The sample shows over a million distinct CDR3 sequences, almost 25% of them seen only once. Study conclusions and caveats: Long-lived donors carried more naive CD4+ cells and greater diversity than aged donors.

The sample was also reused in another study, on T cells of mothers and their children.

Specimen: blood. This TCR was recovered from a girl aged 2 to 9 in good health. The genes are TRBV2 and TRBJ2-3; TRBD2 matches at 8 bases. This CDR3 is CASSGQREFTDTRYF. CDR3 nucleotide sequence: TGTGCCAGCAGTGGGCAGCGGGAGTTCACAGATACGCGGTATTTT.